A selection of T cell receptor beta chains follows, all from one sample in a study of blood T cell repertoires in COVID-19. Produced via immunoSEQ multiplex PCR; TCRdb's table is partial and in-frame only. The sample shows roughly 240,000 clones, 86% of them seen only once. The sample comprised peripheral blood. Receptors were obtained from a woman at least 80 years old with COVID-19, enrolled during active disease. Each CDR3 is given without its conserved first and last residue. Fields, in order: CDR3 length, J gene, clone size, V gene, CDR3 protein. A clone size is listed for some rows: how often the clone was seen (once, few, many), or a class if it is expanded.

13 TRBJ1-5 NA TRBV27 ASSLSRGSRQPQH
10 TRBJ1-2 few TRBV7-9 ASSFQRGGYT
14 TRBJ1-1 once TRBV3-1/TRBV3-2 ASSRLGTTMNTEAF
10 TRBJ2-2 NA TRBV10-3 AGLASTGELF
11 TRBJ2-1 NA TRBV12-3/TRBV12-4 ASTYRDVNEQF
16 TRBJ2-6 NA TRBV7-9 ASSALRELLAGANVLT
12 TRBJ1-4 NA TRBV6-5 ASCWTGSNEKLF
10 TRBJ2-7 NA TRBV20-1 SASFPSYEQY
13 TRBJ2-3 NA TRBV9 ASSETSGVKDTQY
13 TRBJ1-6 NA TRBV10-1 ASSGQDSQFPPLH
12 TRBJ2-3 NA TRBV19 ASSMGGGADTQY
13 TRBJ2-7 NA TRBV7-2 ASSLLTGTTYEQY
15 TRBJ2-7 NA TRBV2 ASSEKRPGTGSYEQY
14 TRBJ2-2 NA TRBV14 ASSQERFANTGELF
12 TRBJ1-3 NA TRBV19 ASSTDSSGNTIY
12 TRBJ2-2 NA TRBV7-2 ASRAGGNTGELF
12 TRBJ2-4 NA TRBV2 ASSTGGAKNIQY
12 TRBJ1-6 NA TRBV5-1 ASSTGTVNSPLH
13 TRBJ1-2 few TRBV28 ASSLNGQGADGYT
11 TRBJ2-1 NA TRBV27 ASSLHSSREQF
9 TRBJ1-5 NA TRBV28 ASRRNQPQH
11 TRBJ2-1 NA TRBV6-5 ASSTPPWSLQF
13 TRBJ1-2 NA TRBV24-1 ATSDFGGANYGYT
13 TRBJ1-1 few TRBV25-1 ASSPDRGYDTEAF
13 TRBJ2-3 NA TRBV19 ASSMQGSLTDTQY
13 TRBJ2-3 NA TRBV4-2 ASSPLQGQGDTQY
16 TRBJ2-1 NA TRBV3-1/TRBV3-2 ASSRDRLAGLYYNEQF
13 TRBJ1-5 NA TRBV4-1 ASSQSQGKGQPQH
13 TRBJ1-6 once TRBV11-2 ASSLGSQGISPLH
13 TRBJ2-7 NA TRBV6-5 ASSYSSRGTYEQY
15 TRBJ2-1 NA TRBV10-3 AAAGTSGLTLRHEQF
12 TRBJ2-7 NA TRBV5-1 ASSLATVIYEQY
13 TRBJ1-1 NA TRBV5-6 ASKRRGIGNTEAF
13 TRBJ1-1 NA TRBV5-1 ASSSAVAGQSEAF
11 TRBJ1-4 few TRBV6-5 ASSYGAGGKLF
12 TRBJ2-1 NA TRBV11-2 ASSYRGPYNEQF
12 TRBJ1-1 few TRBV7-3 ASSLLAGDTEAF
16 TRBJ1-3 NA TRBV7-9 ASSLAPIKKSSGNTIY
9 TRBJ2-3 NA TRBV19 ASSLTDTQY
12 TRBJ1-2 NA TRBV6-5 ASSQGGGRNGYT
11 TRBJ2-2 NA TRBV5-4 ASSLASTGELF
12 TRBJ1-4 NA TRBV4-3 ASSQDSRNEKLF